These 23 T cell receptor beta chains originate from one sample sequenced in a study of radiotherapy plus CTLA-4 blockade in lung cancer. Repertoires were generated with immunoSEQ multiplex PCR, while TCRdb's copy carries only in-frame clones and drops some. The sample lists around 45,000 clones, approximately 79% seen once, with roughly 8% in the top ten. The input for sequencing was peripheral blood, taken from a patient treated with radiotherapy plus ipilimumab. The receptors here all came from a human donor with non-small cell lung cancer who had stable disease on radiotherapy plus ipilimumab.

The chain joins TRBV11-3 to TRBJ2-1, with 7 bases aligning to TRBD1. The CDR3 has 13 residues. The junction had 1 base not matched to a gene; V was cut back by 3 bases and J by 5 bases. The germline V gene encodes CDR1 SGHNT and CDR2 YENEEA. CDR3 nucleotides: TGTGCCAGCAGCTTGGACAGGAACAATGAGCAGTTCTTC. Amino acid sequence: CASSLDRNNEQFF.

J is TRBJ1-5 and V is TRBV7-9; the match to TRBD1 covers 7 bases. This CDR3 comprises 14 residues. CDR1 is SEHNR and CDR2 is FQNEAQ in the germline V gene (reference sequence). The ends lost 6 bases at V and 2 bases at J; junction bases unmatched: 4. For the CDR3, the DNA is TGTGCCAGCAGTAGAGACAGGGGCAATCAGCCCCAGCATTTT. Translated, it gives CASSRDRGNQPQHF.

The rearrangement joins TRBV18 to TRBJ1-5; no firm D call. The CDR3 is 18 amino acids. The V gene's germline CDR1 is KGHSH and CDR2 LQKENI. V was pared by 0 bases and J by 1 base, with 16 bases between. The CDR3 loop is CASSPPLEAGPSNQPQHF. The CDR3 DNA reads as TGTGCCAGCTCACCACCGTTAGAAGCCGGGCCGAGCAATCAGCCCCAGCATTTT.

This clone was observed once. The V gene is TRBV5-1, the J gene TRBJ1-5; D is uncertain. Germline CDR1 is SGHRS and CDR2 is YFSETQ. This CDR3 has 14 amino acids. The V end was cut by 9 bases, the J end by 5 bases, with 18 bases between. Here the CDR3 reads CAIPGTGRDQPQHF. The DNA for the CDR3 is TGCGCCATCCCGGGTACCGGACGGGATCAGCCCCAGCATTTT.

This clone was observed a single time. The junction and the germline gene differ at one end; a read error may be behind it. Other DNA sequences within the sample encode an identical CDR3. CDR3 sequence reads: CASSPGVAEAFF. The CDR3 nucleotides are TGTGCCAGCAGCCCAGGGGTCGCTGAAGCCTTCTTT. V and J are TRBV7-9 and TRBJ1-1; D may be TRBD1 (6 bases). Germline CDR1 reads SEHNR; CDR2 reads FQNEAQ (reference sequence). The CDR3 extends over 12 amino acids.

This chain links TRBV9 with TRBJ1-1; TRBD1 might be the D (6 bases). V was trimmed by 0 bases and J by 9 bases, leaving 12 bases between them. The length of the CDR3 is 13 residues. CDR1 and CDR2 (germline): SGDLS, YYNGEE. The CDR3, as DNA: TGTGCCAGCAGCGTAGGGGGGGCGGCTAAAGCTTTCTTT. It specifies CASSVGGAAKAFF.

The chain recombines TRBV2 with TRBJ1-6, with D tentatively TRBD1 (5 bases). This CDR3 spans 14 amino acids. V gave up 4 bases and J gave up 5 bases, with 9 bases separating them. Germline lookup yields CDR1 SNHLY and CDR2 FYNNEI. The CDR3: CASSVQGNNSPLHF. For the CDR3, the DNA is TGTGCCAGCAGTGTGCAGGGAAATAATTCACCCCTCCACTTT.

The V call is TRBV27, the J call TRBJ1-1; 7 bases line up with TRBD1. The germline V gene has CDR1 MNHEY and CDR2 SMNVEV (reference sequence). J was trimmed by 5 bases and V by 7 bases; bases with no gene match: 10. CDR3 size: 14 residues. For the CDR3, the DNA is TGTGCCAGCAACTTTCTCACAGGGGATACTGAAGCTTTCTTT. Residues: CASNFLTGDTEAFF.

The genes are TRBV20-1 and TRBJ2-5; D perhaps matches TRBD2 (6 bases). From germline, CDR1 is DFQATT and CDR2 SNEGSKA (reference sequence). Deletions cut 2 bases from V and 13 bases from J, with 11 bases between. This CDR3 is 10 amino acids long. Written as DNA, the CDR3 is TGCAGTGCTAGACGGGGGAGCATGTACTTC. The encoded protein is CSARRGSMYF.

CDR3 nucleotides: TGTGCCAGCAGCTTGGGGCGGGGCCTACCAGAGACCCAGTACTTC. Protein sequence: CASSLGRGLPETQYF. The genes are TRBV11-2 and TRBJ2-5, with D maybe TRBD2 (6 bases). This CDR3 spans 15 amino acids. Germline V gene sequence: CDR1 SGHAT, CDR2 FQNNGV. V was pared by 3 bases and J by 4 bases, with 15 bases between.

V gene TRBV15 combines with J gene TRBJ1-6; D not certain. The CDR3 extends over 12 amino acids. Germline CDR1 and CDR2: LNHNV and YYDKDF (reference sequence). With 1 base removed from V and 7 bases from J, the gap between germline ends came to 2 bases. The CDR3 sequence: CATSRVNSPLHF. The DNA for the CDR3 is TGTGCCACCAGCAGAGTAAATTCACCCCTCCACTTT.

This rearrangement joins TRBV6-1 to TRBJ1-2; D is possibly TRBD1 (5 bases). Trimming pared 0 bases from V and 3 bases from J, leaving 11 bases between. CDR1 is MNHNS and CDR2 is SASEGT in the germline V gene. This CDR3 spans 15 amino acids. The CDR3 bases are TGTGCCAGCAGTGAAGCGCAGGGCGGGTACTATGGCTACACCTTC. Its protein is CASSEAQGGYYGYTF.

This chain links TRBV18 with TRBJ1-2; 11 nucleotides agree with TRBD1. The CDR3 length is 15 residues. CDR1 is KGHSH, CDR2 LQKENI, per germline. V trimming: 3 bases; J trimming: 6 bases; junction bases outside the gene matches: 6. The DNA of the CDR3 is TGTGCCAGCTCACCCGCGGACAGGGGGCTCAATGGCTACACCTTC. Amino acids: CASSPADRGLNGYTF.

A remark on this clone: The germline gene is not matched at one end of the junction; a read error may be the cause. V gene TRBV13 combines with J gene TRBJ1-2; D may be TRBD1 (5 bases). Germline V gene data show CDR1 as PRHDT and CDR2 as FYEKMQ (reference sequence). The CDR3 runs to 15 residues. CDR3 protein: CARRSGPGGGYGYTF. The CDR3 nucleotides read TGCGCCCGCCGCTCGGGACCGGGGGGGGGCTATGGCTACACCTTC.

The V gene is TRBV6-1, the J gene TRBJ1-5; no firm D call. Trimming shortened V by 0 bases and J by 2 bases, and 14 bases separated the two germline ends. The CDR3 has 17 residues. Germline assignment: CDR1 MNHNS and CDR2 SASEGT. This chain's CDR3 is CASSEARGPWGNQPQHF. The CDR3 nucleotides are TGTGCCAGCAGTGAAGCGCGAGGGCCCTGGGGCAATCAGCCCCAGCATTTT.

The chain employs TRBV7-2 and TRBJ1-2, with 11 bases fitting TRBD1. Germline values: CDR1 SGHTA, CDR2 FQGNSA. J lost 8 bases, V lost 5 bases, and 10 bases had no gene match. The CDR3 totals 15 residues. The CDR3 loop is CASSAGTGGLRGYTF. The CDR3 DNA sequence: TGTGCCAGCAGCGCAGGGACAGGGGGATTGAGGGGCTACACCTTC.

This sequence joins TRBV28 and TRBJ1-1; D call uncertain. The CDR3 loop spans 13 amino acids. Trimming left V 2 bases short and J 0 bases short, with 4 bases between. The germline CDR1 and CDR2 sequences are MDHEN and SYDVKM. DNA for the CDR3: TGTGCCAGCAGTTTAATCCTGAACACTGAAGCTTTCTTT. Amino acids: CASSLILNTEAFF.

This chain's CDR3 is CASSQGTGPGNEKLFF. The CDR3 DNA reads TGCGCCAGCAGCCAAGGGACAGGGCCGGGTAATGAAAAACTGTTTTTT. This chain uses TRBV4-1 with TRBJ1-4; 8 bases are shared with TRBD1. V was clipped by 1 base and J by 4 bases; unmatched bases: 5. The germline gives CDR1 MGHRA, CDR2 YSYEKL. The CDR3 is made up of 16 amino acids.

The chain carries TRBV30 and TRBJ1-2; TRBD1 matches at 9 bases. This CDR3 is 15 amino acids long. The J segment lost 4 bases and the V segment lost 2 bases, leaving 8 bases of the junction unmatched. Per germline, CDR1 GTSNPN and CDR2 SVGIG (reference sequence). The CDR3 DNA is TGTGCCTGGAGTTCCCGACAGGGGGTCGCCTATGGCTACACCTTC. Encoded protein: CAWSSRQGVAYGYTF. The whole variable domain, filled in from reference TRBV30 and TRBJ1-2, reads SQTIHQWPATLVQPVGSPLSLECTVEGTSNPNLYWYRQAAGRGLQLLFYSVGIGQISSEVPQNLSASRPQDRQFILSSKKLLLSDSGFYLCAWSSRQGVAYGYTFGSGTRLTVV.

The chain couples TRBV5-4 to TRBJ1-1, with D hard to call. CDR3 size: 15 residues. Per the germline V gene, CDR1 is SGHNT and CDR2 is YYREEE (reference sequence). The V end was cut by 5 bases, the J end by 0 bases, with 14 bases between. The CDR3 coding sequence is TGTGCCAGCAGTCCGCCAGGAGTTTTGAACACTGAAGCTTTCTTT. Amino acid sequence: CASSPPGVLNTEAFF. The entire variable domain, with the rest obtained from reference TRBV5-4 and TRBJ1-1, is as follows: ETGVTQSPTHLIKTRGQQVTLRCSSQSGHNTVSWYQQALGQGPQFIFQYYREEENGRGNFPPRFSGLQFPNYSSELNVNALELDDSALYLCASSPPGVLNTEAFFGQGTRLTVV.

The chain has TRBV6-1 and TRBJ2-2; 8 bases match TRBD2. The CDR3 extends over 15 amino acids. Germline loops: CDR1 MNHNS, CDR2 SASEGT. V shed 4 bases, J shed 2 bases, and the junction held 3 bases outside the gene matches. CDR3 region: CASSASGRNTGELFF. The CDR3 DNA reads TGTGCCAGCAGTGCTAGCGGGCGAAACACCGGGGAGCTGTTTTTT.

The CDR3 bases are TGTGCCAGCAATCGCCTGGGGGAGACCCAGTACTTC. This encodes CASNRLGETQYF. The chain recombines TRBV6-5 with TRBJ2-5; D remains ambiguous. Germline V gives CDR1 MNHEY, CDR2 SVGAGI. The CDR3 sequence is 12 residues long. V shed 7 bases and J shed 5 bases, with 11 bases lying between them.

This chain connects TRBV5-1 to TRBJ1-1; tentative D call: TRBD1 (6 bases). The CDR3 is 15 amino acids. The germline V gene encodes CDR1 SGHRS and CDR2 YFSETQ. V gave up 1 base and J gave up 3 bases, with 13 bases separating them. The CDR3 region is CASSLPTGLDTEAFF. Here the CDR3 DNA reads TGCGCCAGCAGCTTGCCCACAGGGTTGGACACTGAAGCTTTCTTT.